This T cell receptor beta chain stems from a study of T cells of healthy individuals. TCRdb analysed the 5' RACE reads with MiXCR anew, one entry per CDR3 protein. This table holds 85,000 to 100,000 distinct CDR3 sequences, around 17% found once. The receptor was isolated from a human donor in good health.

This CDR3 is CATSGGTGLAGGWQFF. In DNA, the CDR3 is TGTGCCACCAGCGGTGGGACGGGACTAGCGGGAGGATGGCAGTTCTTC. The rearrangement uses TRBV15 and TRBJ2-1; 15 bases fit TRBD2. Germline CDR1 is LNHNV and CDR2 is YYDKDF (reference sequence). This CDR3 is built from 16 residues. V lost 5 bases to trimming and J lost 12 bases; unmatched junction nucleotides: 11.